This T cell receptor (beta chain) is from a study of CD8+ T cells in alopecia areata. As for the study in general: Treatment ran 6 to 18 months, with 6 months of follow-up afterward. Severity of treated patients was scored by affected scalp percentage.

Points from the study as a whole: Tofacitinib significantly reduced both scalp clonality and expanded CD8+ clones among the top 100.

As to treatment: oral pan-JAK inhibitor, 5-10 mg twice daily. The sorting of PBMCs gave CD4+ and CD8+ T cells. With regard to this clone: What it binds is not known.

This CDR3 spans 13 amino acids. CDR1 and CDR2 (germline): MNHEY, SVGAGI. The ends were cut back, 0 bases at V and 2 bases at J, with 5 bases in the middle. In each case, RNA was isolated and then reverse transcribed into cDNA as the sequencing template. Sequenced by immunoSEQ multiplex PCR; TCRdb stores in-frame clones only, minus some. Of 95,000 to 100,000 clones in the sample, 55% to 70% were seen once. V and J are TRBV6-5 and TRBJ2-7, with unresolved D. This sample comprised CD8+ T cells sorted from blood, obtained at roughly week 58, from a patient treated with tofacitinib. This receptor was identified in a human donor with alopecia areata. The CDR3, as DNA: TGTGCCAGCAGTTACTCAACAACCTACGAGCAGTACTTC. Encoded protein: CASSYSTTYEQYF.